The clone carrying this TCR beta chain was observed many times. What it binds is unknown. V trimming: 6 bases; J trimming: 0 bases; junction bases outside the gene matches: 6. The CDR3 runs 16 residues. Germline V lookup: CDR1 MNHNS, CDR2 SASEGT. Amplification of TCR alpha and beta CDR3 regions from RNA used iRepertoire nested multiplex PCR. Tissue mRNA or PBMC total RNA, roughly 85-450 ng, went into one-step reverse transcription and amplification. TCRdb redid the calling of the multiplex PCR reads with MiXCR, one entry per CDR3 protein. The table includes 150,000 to 200,000 distinct CDR3 sequences, roughly 32% detected once. The data were obtained in a study of glioma-infiltrating T cells. Findings and caveats of the study: Only very few CDR3 sequences appeared in both tissue and blood. Above-expected tissue-blood divergence occurred in all gliomas, most in low-grade ones.

The chain links TRBV6-1 to TRBJ2-3; 10 nucleotides match TRBD2. Material for sequencing was glioma tissue, nonneoplastic brain tissue, or PBMCs (not recorded which). This TCR was sampled from a human donor with low-grade glioma or glioblastoma, undergoing nonglioma brain surgery, or in good health (not recorded which). The CDR3 reads CASSRGTSVSTDTQYF. CDR3 nucleotide sequence: TGTGCCAGCAGCCGAGGGACTAGCGTCAGCACAGATACGCAGTATTTT.